The text below deals with one T cell receptor (beta chain). A read error is possible here, since a much larger clone lies one base away. This specimen comes from a study of tumor-infiltrating lymphocytes in primary liver carcinoma. With a constant-region primer, TCR beta cDNA was made from approximately 520 ng of total RNA. What produced the TCR beta libraries was three nested multiplex PCR rounds using slightly modified ARM-PCR. Amplification in the first two PCR rounds was performed using TRBV1-TRBV30 forward primers and a C-beta reverse primer for 10 cycles each. TCRdb reanalysed the multiplex PCR reads using MiXCR and keeps one entry per CDR3 protein. The sample shows roughly 86,000 distinct CDR3 sequences, less than 70% of them seen only once. Total RNA and DNA came together from 20-30 mg of bulk tissue without cell sorting. V was clipped by 10 bases and J by 9 bases, with 10 bases between them. The CDR3 sequence is 10 residues long. Germline values: CDR1 ENHRY, CDR2 SYGVKD.

This chain connects TRBV10-3 to TRBJ2-1, with D perhaps TRBD2 (6 bases). Material: tumor-adjacent normal liver tissue. The receptor comes from a man between 40 and 49 years old with primary liver carcinoma and hepatitis B virus infection. The CDR3 coding sequence is TGTGCCAGCCGCGGGGCTGAGCAGTTCTTC. Amino acids: CASRGAEQFF.